This TCR beta chain appears in the sequencing data of a study of response to subunit inactivated influenza vaccine. Study observations and caveats: The authors suggested that few new T cells are recruited per seasonal influenza vaccination.

This clonotype was found a few times. The antigen remains undetermined. TCRdb called the RT-PCR reads again in MiXCR, with one record for every CDR3 protein. The sample shows around 850,000 distinct CDR3 sequences, around 18% of them seen only once. V lost 4 bases to trimming and J lost 8 bases; unmatched junction nucleotides: 8. CDR1 and CDR2 (germline): LGHNA, YSLEER. The CDR3 spans 14 residues. The sequences come from PBMCs from blood, collected about 5 days after vaccination. The chain uses TRBV4-3 and TRBJ2-1; TRBD2 matches 7 bases. The receptor was derived from a man aged 50-60 years who received an inactivated influenza vaccine. The CDR3, as DNA: TGCGCCAGCAGCCGAGCGGGACGGCGGGATGAGCAGTTCTTC. This encodes CASSRAGRRDEQFF.